This T cell receptor (beta chain) was profiled in a study of T cells of healthy individuals. This clonotype was observed a few times. TCRdb passed the 5' RACE reads through MiXCR, listing each CDR3 protein once. The table includes about 63,000 distinct CDR3 sequences, roughly 17% detected once. Trimming cost V 4 bases and J 2 bases; bases outside gene matches: 5. CDR3 size: 13 residues. CDR1 and CDR2 (germline): SQVTM, ANQGSEA. The V gene is TRBV29-1, the J gene TRBJ2-7; 7 nucleotides line up with TRBD1. This clonotype originated in a human donor in good health. The chain's CDR3 is CSVATTGTYEQYF. DNA for the CDR3: TGCAGCGTTGCAACGACAGGGACCTACGAGCAGTACTTC.